The sequence of this T cell receptor beta chain was determined in a study of T cells after yellow fever vaccination. Study-wide context: Low-cell-number fractions underwent preparation using SMART-Seq v4 Ultra Low Input.

A universal primer site and UMIs were added as TCR cDNA was made by 5'RACE template switching. A single record per CDR3 protein comes from TCRdb applying MiXCR to the 5' RACE reads. The table has approximately 600,000 distinct CDR3 sequences, 9% to 15% seen once. Germline values: CDR1 LNHNV, CDR2 YYDKDF (reference sequence). The CDR3 sequence is 17 residues long. Unmatched junction bases numbered 12, after V lost 0 bases and J lost 5 bases. In this sample, this clonotype turned up many times. The antigen remains undetermined. Study-wide results and limits: By day 5 rather than day 15, the secondary response had peaked, though it was weaker. Clones from primary vaccination mostly reappeared after the booster (96% CD4, around 90% CD8).

This specimen was PBMCs, taken on the day of the yellow fever booster vaccination. The sequence was collected from a young man who received the YFV17D yellow fever vaccine. This chain links TRBV15 with TRBJ2-7; 8 nucleotides align to TRBD2. DNA for the CDR3: TGTGCCACCAGCAGAGATTGGGGCATAGCGGGACTGGACGAGCAGTACTTC. Protein: CATSRDWGIAGLDEQYF.